This section outlines one T cell receptor beta chain sequence together with its context. Its target is not known. The repertoire was sequenced with immunoSEQ multiplex PCR; TCRdb's copy has only in-frame clones and lacks some. Counted here are some 110,000 clones, around nine tenths occurring once; the ten biggest clones make up less than 4%. This sample was included in a study of T cell responses to AZD1222 COVID-19 vaccine. Findings of the study overall: At 160-218 and 743-854, vaccine-associated CD4 TCRs were dominant, and they spanned spike.

Germline V CDR1 and CDR2: SGDLS, YYNGEE. The CDR3 consists of 15 residues. The junction had 7 bases not matched to a gene; V was cut back by 3 bases and J by 2 bases. V gene TRBV9 combines with J gene TRBJ2-5, with 7 bases that match TRBD2. This TCR derives from an adult who received the AZD1222 COVID-19 vaccine. Source: peripheral blood, taken 28 days after the second AZD1222 dose. This CDR3 is CASSGGTIPQETQYF. In DNA form, the CDR3 reads TGTGCCAGCAGCGGCGGGACTATTCCACAAGAGACCCAGTACTTC.